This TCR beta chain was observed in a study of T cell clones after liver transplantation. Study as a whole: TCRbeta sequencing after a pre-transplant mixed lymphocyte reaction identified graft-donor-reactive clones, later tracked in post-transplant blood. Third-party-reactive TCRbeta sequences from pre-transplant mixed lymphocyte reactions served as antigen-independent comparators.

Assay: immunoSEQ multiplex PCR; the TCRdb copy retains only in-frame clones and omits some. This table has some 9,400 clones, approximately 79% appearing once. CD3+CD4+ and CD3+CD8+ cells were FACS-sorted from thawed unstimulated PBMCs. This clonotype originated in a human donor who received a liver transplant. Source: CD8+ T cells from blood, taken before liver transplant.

The chain's CDR3 is CASTTELNTEAFF. The DNA of the CDR3 is TGTGCCAGCACCACAGAGCTGAACACTGAAGCTTTCTTT. This chain uses TRBV11-2 with TRBJ1-1; D is uncertain. In germline, CDR1 is SGHAT, CDR2 FQNNGV. CDR3 size: 13 residues. Deletions cut 7 bases from V and 0 bases from J, with 9 bases between.